The rows below give T cell receptor beta chains drawn from one sample of a study of blood T cells in healthy people across ages. TCRdb recomputed calls from the 5' RACE reads with MiXCR, one row per CDR3 protein. The table lists around 710,000 distinct CDR3 sequences, roughly 45% of them singletons, with 20% in the top ten. Source material: blood. These receptor sequences come from a woman aged 55-69 years in good health. The CDR3 runs from the conserved cysteine through the conserved F or W. Each record gives: J gene, clone size, V gene, D gene, CDR3 protein, CDR3 DNA. D genes are given only for firm matches. The size of a clone is reported for some rows only, either as once, few or many, or as a class for expanded clones.

j_call: TRBJ2-7
clone_size: few
v_call: TRBV20-1
d_call: .
cdr3_aa: CSARVVGGAYEQYF
cdr3_nt: TGCAGTGCTAGAGTGGTAGGAGGAGCCTACGAGCAGTACTTC

j_call: TRBJ2-5
clone_size: many
v_call: TRBV5-1
d_call: .
cdr3_aa: CASSLQYYVGVGQETQYF
cdr3_nt: TGCGCCAGCAGCTTGCAGTATTACGTGGGAGTGGGTCAAGAGACCCAGTACTTC

j_call: TRBJ2-5
clone_size: .
v_call: TRBV7-3
d_call: TRBD1
cdr3_aa: CASSVGQGLETQYF
cdr3_nt: TGTGCCAGCAGCGTTGGACAGGGATTAGAGACCCAGTACTTC

j_call: TRBJ2-2
clone_size: .
v_call: TRBV28
d_call: TRBD2
cdr3_aa: CASSLREGRGTGELFF
cdr3_nt: TGTGCCAGCAGTTTGCGGGAGGGCCGGGGCACCGGGGAGCTGTTTTTT

j_call: TRBJ2-7
clone_size: many
v_call: TRBV4-1
d_call: .
cdr3_aa: CASSQAREYYEQYF
cdr3_nt: TGCGCCAGCAGCCAAGCCAGGGAGTACTACGAGCAGTACTTC

j_call: TRBJ2-5
clone_size: .
v_call: TRBV14
d_call: .
cdr3_aa: CASSQASGGETQYF
cdr3_nt: TGTGCCAGCAGCCAAGCATCAGGGGGGGAGACCCAGTACTTC

j_call: TRBJ2-1
clone_size: .
v_call: TRBV20-1
d_call: .
cdr3_aa: CSAKTLVDEQFF
cdr3_nt: TGCAGTGCTAAGACCCTAGTCGATGAGCAGTTCTTC

j_call: TRBJ1-1
clone_size: .
v_call: TRBV25-1
d_call: .
cdr3_aa: CASRPVGNTEAFF
cdr3_nt: TGTGCCAGCCGCCCGGTGGGGAACACTGAAGCTTTCTTT

j_call: TRBJ2-3
clone_size: few
v_call: TRBV9
d_call: TRBD1
cdr3_aa: CASSVGGQGRDTQYF
cdr3_nt: TGTGCCAGCAGCGTAGGCGGACAGGGGAGAGATACGCAGTATTTT

j_call: TRBJ1-2
clone_size: .
v_call: TRBV14
d_call: .
cdr3_aa: CASSQDRYYGYTF
cdr3_nt: TGTGCCAGCAGCCAAGACAGATACTATGGCTACACCTTC

j_call: TRBJ1-4
clone_size: .
v_call: TRBV7-2
d_call: .
cdr3_aa: CASSAELNEKLFF
cdr3_nt: TGTGCCAGCAGCGCGGAGCTTAATGAAAAACTGTTTTTT

j_call: TRBJ1-1
clone_size: .
v_call: TRBV3-1
d_call: TRBD1
cdr3_aa: CASSFTGGAEAFF
cdr3_nt: TGTGCCAGCAGCTTTACAGGGGGGGCTGAAGCTTTCTTT

j_call: TRBJ1-2
clone_size: few
v_call: TRBV3-1
d_call: .
cdr3_aa: CASTGAGYGYTF
cdr3_nt: TGTGCCAGCACGGGGGCGGGGTATGGCTACACCTTC

j_call: TRBJ2-5
clone_size: many
v_call: TRBV9
d_call: .
cdr3_aa: CASSVGGGGETQYF
cdr3_nt: TGTGCCAGCAGCGTTGGAGGGGGCGGTGAGACCCAGTACTTC

j_call: TRBJ1-1
clone_size: .
v_call: TRBV9
d_call: .
cdr3_aa: CASSRGGDGNTEAFF
cdr3_nt: TGTGCCAGCAGTCGCGGAGGCGATGGGAACACTGAAGCTTTCTTT

j_call: TRBJ1-5
clone_size: .
v_call: TRBV6-5
d_call: TRBD1
cdr3_aa: CASSSGQGRDQPQHF
cdr3_nt: TGTGCCAGCAGTTCGGGACAGGGGAGAGATCAGCCCCAGCATTTT

j_call: TRBJ2-5
clone_size: few
v_call: TRBV4-2
d_call: TRBD2
cdr3_aa: CASSQEGVGGKEQYF
cdr3_nt: TGTGCCAGCAGCCAAGAGGGGGTCGGGGGGAAAGAGCAGTACTTC

j_call: TRBJ1-5
clone_size: few
v_call: TRBV5-1
d_call: .
cdr3_aa: CASSIGEGGNQPQHF
cdr3_nt: TGCGCCAGCAGCATCGGGGAAGGGGGCAATCAGCCCCAGCATTTT

j_call: TRBJ2-7
clone_size: many
v_call: TRBV6-1
d_call: TRBD2
cdr3_aa: CASSEALGLAYEQYF
cdr3_nt: TGTGCCAGCAGTGAAGCGTTGGGACTAGCCTACGAGCAGTACTTC

j_call: TRBJ2-3
clone_size: .
v_call: TRBV3-1
d_call: .
cdr3_aa: CASSPFEGTQYF
cdr3_nt: TGTGCCAGCAGCCCCTTTGAGGGTACGCAGTATTTT

j_call: TRBJ1-2
clone_size: few
v_call: TRBV2
d_call: .
cdr3_aa: CASSQSPHGSYGYTF
cdr3_nt: TGTGCCAGCAGCCAAAGCCCACATGGATCCTATGGCTACACCTTC

j_call: TRBJ2-7
clone_size: few
v_call: TRBV6-5
d_call: TRBD1
cdr3_aa: CASTGPGQGTYEQYF
cdr3_nt: TGTGCCAGCACAGGACCGGGACAGGGGACCTACGAGCAGTACTTC